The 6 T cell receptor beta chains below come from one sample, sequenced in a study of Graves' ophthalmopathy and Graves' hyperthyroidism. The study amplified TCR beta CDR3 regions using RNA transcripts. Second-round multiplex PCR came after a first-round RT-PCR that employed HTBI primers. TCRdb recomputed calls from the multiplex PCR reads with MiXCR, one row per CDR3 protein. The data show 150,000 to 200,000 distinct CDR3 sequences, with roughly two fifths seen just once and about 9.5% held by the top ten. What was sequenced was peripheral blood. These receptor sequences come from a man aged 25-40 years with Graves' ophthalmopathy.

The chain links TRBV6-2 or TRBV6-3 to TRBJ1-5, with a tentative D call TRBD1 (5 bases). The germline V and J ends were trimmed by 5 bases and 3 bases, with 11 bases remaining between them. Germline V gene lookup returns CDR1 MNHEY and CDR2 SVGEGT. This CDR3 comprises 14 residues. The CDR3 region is CASSEEGLNQPQHF. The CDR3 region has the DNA TGTGCCAGCAGTGAGGAGGGGCTCAATCAGCCCCAGCATTTT.

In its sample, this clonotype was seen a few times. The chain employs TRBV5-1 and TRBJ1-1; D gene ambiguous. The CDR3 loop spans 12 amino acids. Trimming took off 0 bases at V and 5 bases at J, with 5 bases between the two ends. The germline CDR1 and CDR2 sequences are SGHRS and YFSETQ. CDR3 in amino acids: CASSLGWTEAFF. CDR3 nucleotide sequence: TGCGCCAGCAGCTTGGGATGGACTGAAGCTTTCTTT.

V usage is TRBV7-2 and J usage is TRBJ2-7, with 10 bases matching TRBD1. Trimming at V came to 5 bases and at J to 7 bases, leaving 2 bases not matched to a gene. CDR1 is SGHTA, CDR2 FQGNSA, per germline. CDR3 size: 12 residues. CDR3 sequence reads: CASSRTGGEQYF. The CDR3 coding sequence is TGTGCCAGCAGCCGGACAGGGGGGGAGCAGTACTTC.

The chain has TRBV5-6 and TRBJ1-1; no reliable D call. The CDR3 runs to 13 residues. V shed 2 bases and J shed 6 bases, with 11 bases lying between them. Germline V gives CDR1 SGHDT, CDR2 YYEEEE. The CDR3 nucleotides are TGTGCCAGCAGCTTTGGTATGGCACCTGAAGCTTTCTTT. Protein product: CASSFGMAPEAFF.

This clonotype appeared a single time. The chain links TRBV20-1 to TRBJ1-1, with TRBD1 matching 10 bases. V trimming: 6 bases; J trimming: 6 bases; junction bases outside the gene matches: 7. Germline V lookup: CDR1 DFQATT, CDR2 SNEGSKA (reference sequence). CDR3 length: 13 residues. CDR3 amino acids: CSAWGQGRAEAFF. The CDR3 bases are TGCAGTGCCTGGGGACAGGGGAGGGCTGAAGCTTTCTTT.

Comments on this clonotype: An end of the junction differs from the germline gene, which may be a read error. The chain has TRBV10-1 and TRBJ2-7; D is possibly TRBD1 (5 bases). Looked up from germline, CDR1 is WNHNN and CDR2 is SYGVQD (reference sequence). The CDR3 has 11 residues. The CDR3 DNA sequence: TGCGCCCCTCACTTAAGGGGAAGGGTGGACTTC. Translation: CAPHLRGRVDF.